This is a list of T cell receptor beta chains from one sample in a study of blood T cell repertoires in COVID-19. Profiling relied on immunoSEQ multiplex PCR, and the TCRdb table lists in-frame clones only, not all of them. The table records under 200,000 clones, about 85% of them present only once. The sequenced sample consisted of peripheral blood. The receptors were gathered from a man between 60 and 70 years old with active or convalescent COVID-19. Each CDR3 is given without its conserved first and last residue. Fields, in order: clone size, J gene, V gene, CDR3 length, D gene, CDR3 protein. The D gene is left open where the match is weak. Where a row states a size, it is once, few, many or the class of an expanded clone; other rows omit it.

>NA|TRBJ1-6|TRBV10-3|12|NA
AIRPLSQNSPLH
>NA|TRBJ1-2|TRBV3-1/TRBV3-2|10|NA
ASSSGMEGYT
>few|TRBJ2-1|TRBV19|12|TRBD1
ASSSNTGGGEQF
>NA|TRBJ2-7|TRBV6-1|12|TRBD1
ASSELTGANEQY
>NA|TRBJ2-7|TRBV7-9|12|NA
ASSRPLPGRPQY
>NA|TRBJ1-3|TRBV19|12|NA
ASSRDTSGNTIY
>NA|TRBJ2-1|TRBV18|14|NA
ASASAGQANLVKQF
>NA|TRBJ1-2|TRBV20-1|9|NA
SAYSPGQRD
>NA|TRBJ1-2|TRBV6-5|12|NA
ASSYSAGNYGYT
>NA|TRBJ1-4|TRBV7-9|12|TRBD1
ASSSQGAAEKLF
>NA|TRBJ1-1|TRBV3-1/TRBV3-2|12|NA
ASKNSGRGTEAF
>NA|TRBJ1-2|TRBV9|13|TRBD1
ASSVVDRGGGGYT
>NA|TRBJ2-7|TRBV12-3/TRBV12-4|10|NA
ASSSAFREQY
>NA|TRBJ1-1|TRBV5-1|12|NA
ASSLFLSNTEAF
>NA|TRBJ2-7|TRBV5-1|13|NA
ASSLQGLSEYEQY
>NA|TRBJ1-3|TRBV5-1|14|NA
ASSFREGVSGNTIY
>few|TRBJ1-5|TRBV27|9|TRBD1
ATGGRQPQH
>NA|TRBJ1-2|TRBV12-3/TRBV12-4|11|NA
ASSLGGIYGYT
>NA|TRBJ2-1|TRBV21-1|16|NA
ASSHLERGVPSYNEQF
>NA|TRBJ1-4|TRBV5-1|12|NA
ASSPGGVGEKLF
>few|TRBJ1-5|TRBV19|13|TRBD1
ASSSQQGSNQPQH
>NA|TRBJ1-5|TRBV11-2|14|TRBD1
ASSLTGGTGAQPQH
>few|TRBJ2-7|TRBV11-2|12|TRBD1
ASSLLRTGSEQY
>NA|TRBJ1-5|TRBV4-2|12|NA
ASSQDQGGQPQH
>NA|TRBJ2-1|TRBV7-2|13|TRBD2
ASSLVAGGYNEQF
>NA|TRBJ1-1|TRBV29-1|11|NA
SVHKQENTEAF
>NA|TRBJ1-6|TRBV6-6|11|NA
ASSYDRNSPLH
>NA|TRBJ2-1|TRBV10-3|9|NA
AMGEADEQF
>NA|TRBJ2-3|TRBV5-4|14|TRBD2
ASSLPGGVRTDTQY
>NA|TRBJ1-1|TRBV4-1|12|TRBD1
ASSLRQGDTEAF
>once|TRBJ2-3|TRBV10-3|15|NA
AISELNRGRGTDTQY
>few|TRBJ1-6|TRBV12-2|12|NA
ASRDQGARSPLH
>once|TRBJ2-1|TRBV5-6|12|NA
ASSGPRGVNEQF
>few|TRBJ2-7|TRBV11-2|13|TRBD2
ASSTRGSGGYEQY
>NA|TRBJ2-3|TRBV4-1|15|TRBD2
ASGPLAGGIMLDTQY
>NA|TRBJ1-1|TRBV5-5|13|TRBD1
ASSLLTGSGTEAF
>NA|TRBJ2-2|TRBV6-7|17|TRBD2
ASSYSSGTSGGQSGELF
>NA|TRBJ2-7|TRBV5-4|12|NA
ASSWQGSQYEQY
>NA|TRBJ2-7|TRBV12-5|12|NA
ASGSGRGTYEQY